The entry below gives a single T cell receptor (beta chain) sequence along with its context. Each patient's relapse followed autologous stem cell transplantation, and brentuximab vedotin exposure varied. The data were obtained in a study of PD-1 blockade in classical Hodgkin lymphoma. Assay used: immunoSEQ multiplex PCR; TCRdb lists only in-frame clones, some missing. This table holds some 31,000 clones, over 55% found once. Looked up from germline, CDR1 is MNHEY and CDR2 is SVGAGI. The CDR3 totals 13 residues. After removal of 4 bases from V and 7 bases from J, the junction contained 4 bases not matched to a gene.

This chain links TRBV6-5 with TRBJ1-5; 7 bases agree with TRBD1. The receptor was derived from a human donor with classical Hodgkin lymphoma. The material was peripheral blood mononuclear cells (PBMCs), obtained before the second cycle of nivolumab. The CDR3 spells CASSLLGGQPQHF. The CDR3 region has the DNA TGTGCCAGCAGTTTGTTAGGGGGCCAGCCCCAGCATTTT.